Following are 30 T cell receptor beta chains from one sample sequenced in a study of STAT3 mutations in large granular lymphocyte leukemia. Which antigens these TCRs recognize remains unknown. Whole-study results and caveats: In T-cell large granular lymphocyte leukemia, about half of patients showed multiple immunodominant subclonotypes.

Assay used: immunoSEQ multiplex PCR; TCRdb lists only in-frame clones, some missing. Among 35,000 to 50,000 clones, about 81% were seen once, and the ten largest hold approximately 0.41%. The source material was PBMCs. These TCRs come from a human donor with T large granular lymphocyte leukemia. Some clones in this sample may be carry-over from other donors' samples.

This sequence joins TRBV28 and TRBJ1-1; possibly TRBD1 for D (5 bases). Germline CDR1 and CDR2: MDHEN and SYDVKM. The CDR3 totals 13 residues. Trimming left V 6 bases short and J 1 base short, with 9 bases between. CDR3 bases: TGTGCCAGCAGAGTTGACAGGAACACTGAAGCTTTCTTT. Encoded protein: CASRVDRNTEAFF.

The chain joins TRBV13 to TRBJ1-6; D might be TRBD1 (6 bases). The ends were cut back, 2 bases at V and 10 bases at J, with 15 bases in the middle. The germline V gene encodes CDR1 PRHDT and CDR2 FYEKMQ (reference sequence). The CDR3 sequence is 15 residues long. DNA for the CDR3: TGTGCCAGCAGCTTAAACAGGGTAGTGGGGTCACCCCTCCACTTT. This translates into CASSLNRVVGSPLHF.

This rearrangement joins TRBV4-1 to TRBJ1-5, with no clear D. Trimming took off 5 bases at V and 7 bases at J, with 18 bases between the two ends. This CDR3 is built from 15 residues. Per the germline V gene, CDR1 is MGHRA and CDR2 is YSYEKL. CDR3 sequence (DNA): TGCGCCAGCAGCAATCCGAGGGCCGAAGGGCAGCCCCAGCATTTT. The encoded protein is CASSNPRAEGQPQHF.

The chain combines TRBV27 with TRBJ1-1; unclear D gene. The V and J ends lost 6 bases and 7 bases respectively, with 27 bases between them. The germline CDR1 and CDR2 sequences are MNHEY and SMNVEV (reference sequence). This CDR3 has 17 amino acids. CDR3 in DNA: TGTGCCAGCAGCCGTCCCAACCACGGGGTTGGGTTGGTTGAAGCTTTCTTT. Protein: CASSRPNHGVGLVEAFF.

In its sample, this clone was seen once. This rearrangement joins TRBV10-3 to TRBJ2-2; D ambiguous. Trimming stripped 0 bases from V and 8 bases from J, with 1 base between. Germline CDR1 reads ENHRY; CDR2 reads SYGVKD. This CDR3 is 11 amino acids long. CDR3 protein: CAISESGELFF. In nucleotides, the CDR3 is TGTGCCATCAGTGAGTCGGGGGAGCTGTTTTTT.

The chain joins TRBV6-5 to TRBJ2-5; 7 bases fit TRBD1. The V segment lost 7 bases and the J segment 5 bases; nucleotides outside the gene matches: 7. This CDR3 spans 13 amino acids. CDR1 and CDR2 (germline): MNHEY, SVGAGI. For the CDR3, the DNA is TGTGCCAGCACAGGGGGTGCCCGGGAGACCCAGTACTTC. Translation gives CASTGGARETQYF.

The V call is TRBV19, the J call TRBJ2-7; D ambiguous. Germline CDR1 and CDR2: LNHDA and SQIVND (reference sequence). V was clipped by 5 bases and J by 2 bases, with 10 bases between them. The CDR3 consists of 13 residues. Here the CDR3 reads CASSAQGPYEQYF. CDR3 nucleotides: TGTGCCAGTAGTGCCCAAGGACCCTACGAGCAGTACTTC.

This chain uses TRBV27 with TRBJ1-2, with TRBD1 identical over 7 bases. Germline loops: CDR1 MNHEY, CDR2 SMNVEV (reference sequence). Trimming removed 3 bases from V and 2 bases from J; junction bases left unmatched: 6. The CDR3 totals 15 residues. For the CDR3, the DNA is TGTGCCAGCAGTTTGACCGGGACAGAGAACTATGGCTACACCTTC. It is translated as CASSLTGTENYGYTF.

The rearrangement joins TRBV18 to TRBJ2-1; D is perhaps TRBD2 (6 bases). Looked up from germline, CDR1 is KGHSH and CDR2 is LQKENI. V was cut by 0 bases and J by 0 bases, with 6 bases left in between. This CDR3 region has 15 residues. CDR3 sequence: CASSPPGGSYNEQFF. In nucleotides, the CDR3 is TGTGCCAGCTCACCACCGGGGGGCTCCTACAATGAGCAGTTCTTC.

This clone was seen only a few times. This sequence joins TRBV9 and TRBJ1-6; TRBD1 agrees at 9 bases. Trimming at V came to 3 bases and at J to 5 bases, leaving 3 bases not matched to a gene. This CDR3 comprises 15 residues. Germline V gene sequence: CDR1 SGDLS, CDR2 YYNGEE. The CDR3 region is CASSEGTGHNSPLHF. For the CDR3, the DNA is TGTGCCAGCAGCGAAGGGACAGGGCATAATTCACCCCTCCACTTT.

The chain recombines TRBV5-1 with TRBJ2-2, with TRBD2 as a possible D gene (5 bases). Germline assignment: CDR1 SGHRS and CDR2 YFSETQ. Trimming cost V 5 bases and J 1 base, with 9 bases left between them. CDR3 length: 14 amino acids. The CDR3 DNA reads TGCGCCAGCAGGAGGACTGGGAACACCGGGGAGCTGTTTTTT. It is translated as CASRRTGNTGELFF.

V usage is TRBV19 and J usage is TRBJ1-6, with 7 bases aligning to TRBD1. The germline V gene encodes CDR1 LNHDA and CDR2 SQIVND (reference sequence). This CDR3 is 14 amino acids long. V lost 3 bases to trimming and J lost 13 bases; unmatched junction nucleotides: 9. The chain's CDR3 is CASSISSTGSPLHF. Written as DNA, the CDR3 is TGTGCCAGTAGTATCTCCTCGACAGGGTCGCCCCTCCACTTT. The whole variable domain, remainder taken from reference TRBV19 and TRBJ1-6, is DGGITQSPKYLFRKEGQNVTLSCEQNLNHDAMYWYRQDPGQGLRLIYYSQIVNDFQKGDIAEGYSVSREKKESFPLTVTSAQKNPTAFYLCASSISSTGSPLHFGNGTRLTVT.

This clone was observed a handful of times. The chain uses TRBV5-6 and TRBJ1-3; D gene uncertain. Germline V lookup: CDR1 SGHDT, CDR2 YYEEEE. V was trimmed by 1 base and J by 0 bases, leaving 11 bases between them. This CDR3 is 16 amino acids long. CDR3 sequence: CASSLFRKDSGNTIYF. CDR3 DNA: TGTGCCAGCAGCTTGTTCCGAAAAGACTCTGGAAACACCATATATTTT.

The chain combines TRBV9 with TRBJ2-2, with unresolved D. The CDR3 is 13 residues long. The V end was cut by 0 bases, the J end by 3 bases, with 3 bases between. Germline values: CDR1 SGDLS, CDR2 YYNGEE. The DNA of the CDR3 is TGTGCCAGCAGCGTAGAACACACCGGGGAGCTGTTTTTT. Amino acid sequence: CASSVEHTGELFF. The full variable domain, completed using reference TRBV9 and TRBJ2-2, is DSGVTQTPKHLITATGQRVTLRCSPRSGDLSVYWYQQSLDQGLQFLIQYYNGEERAKGNILERFSAQQFPDLHSELNLSSLELGDSALYFCASSVEHTGELFFGEGSRLTVL.

The chain uses TRBV14 and TRBJ2-2; D not certain. The germline V gene has CDR1 SGHDN and CDR2 FVKESK. V was cut by 4 bases and J by 6 bases, with 15 bases left in between. The CDR3 sequence is 15 residues long. The chain's CDR3 is CASSPRHYIPGELFF. CDR3 bases: TGTGCCAGCAGCCCACGACATTACATCCCCGGGGAGCTGTTTTTT.

This chain links TRBV6-5 with TRBJ2-2; TRBD1 matches at 7 bases. V trimming: 6 bases; J trimming: 7 bases; junction bases outside the gene matches: 11. The CDR3 sequence is 15 residues long. Germline CDR1 MNHEY, CDR2 SVGAGI. In DNA form, the CDR3 reads TGTGCCAGCAGAGCTCCGGGACAGATAAGCGGGGAGCTGTTTTTT. Its translation is CASRAPGQISGELFF.

J is TRBJ2-1 and V is TRBV18; D not resolved. The germline gives CDR1 KGHSH, CDR2 LQKENI. The CDR3 runs to 11 residues. The germline V and J ends were trimmed by 2 bases and 9 bases, with 5 bases remaining between them. The CDR3 region has the DNA TGTGCCAGCTCACCATTGAGTGAGCAGTTCTTC. It is translated as CASSPLSEQFF. The complete variable domain, with remaining parts taken from reference TRBV18 and TRBJ2-1, reads NAGVMQNPRHLVRRRGQEARLRCSPMKGHSHVYWYRQLPEEGLKFMVYLQKENIIDESGMPKERFSAEFPKEGPSILRIQQVVRGDSAAYFCASSPLSEQFFGPGTRLTVL.

The chain uses TRBV6-6 and TRBJ1-2; the match to TRBD1 covers 10 bases. This CDR3 contains 13 residues. V lost 10 bases, J lost 4 bases, and 6 bases stayed unmatched. From germline, CDR1 is MNHNY and CDR2 SVGAGI (reference sequence). CDR3 protein: CANRQGASYGYTF. The CDR3 DNA sequence: TGTGCCAACCGACAGGGGGCGAGCTATGGCTACACCTTC.

The genes are TRBV14 and TRBJ2-1; a weak D match, TRBD2 (5 bases). Germline values: CDR1 SGHDN, CDR2 FVKESK. The CDR3 is 17 residues long. V was cut by 1 base and J by 4 bases, with 17 bases left in between. The CDR3 here is CASSQAPDGREYNEQFF. In DNA form, the CDR3 reads TGTGCCAGCAGCCAAGCACCGGACGGCCGGGAATACAATGAGCAGTTCTTC.

This clone appeared a few times. V and J are TRBV5-1 and TRBJ2-3; tentative D call: TRBD2 (5 bases). Trimming took 5 bases from V and 1 from J, leaving 5 bases between them. CDR1 is SGHRS and CDR2 is YFSETQ in the germline V gene. CDR3 length: 12 residues. CDR3: CASRAGTDTQYF. CDR3 nucleotide sequence: TGCGCCAGCAGAGCGGGCACAGATACGCAGTATTTT.

The rearrangement joins TRBV4-1 to TRBJ1-3; unclear D gene. CDR1 and CDR2 from the germline V gene are MGHRA and YSYEKL. Trimming stripped 0 bases from V and 5 bases from J, with 8 bases between. CDR3 length equals 14 residues. The CDR3 bases are TGCGCCAGCAGCCAAGAGGGCCCGCGAAACACCATATATTTT. Translating it yields CASSQEGPRNTIYF.

The V gene is TRBV4-1, the J gene TRBJ2-2; 10 positions match TRBD1. Germline CDR1 MGHRA, CDR2 YSYEKL. The CDR3 spans 16 residues. Trimming removed 4 bases from V and 4 bases from J; junction bases left unmatched: 6. The CDR3 sequence: CASSRGTGVATGELFF. The CDR3 DNA follows: TGCGCCAGCAGCCGCGGGACAGGGGTGGCCACCGGGGAGCTGTTTTTT.

This clone was seen only once. V is TRBV7-2 and J is TRBJ2-5, with D possibly matching TRBD2 (7 bases). The CDR3 spans 15 residues. The V gene lost 7 bases and the J gene lost 4 bases, with 19 bases spanning the gap. Germline CDR1 is SGHTA and CDR2 is FQGNSA. The CDR3 is CASTPNGGGRETQYF. The CDR3 coding sequence is TGTGCCAGCACCCCCAATGGCGGGGGCAGAGAGACCCAGTACTTC. Full variable domain (rest looked up from reference TRBV7-2 and TRBJ2-5): GAGVSQSPSNKVTEKGKDVELRCDPISGHTALYWYRQSLGQGLEFLIYFQGNSAPDKSGLPSDRFSAERTGGSVSTLTIQRTQQEDSAVYLCASTPNGGGRETQYFGPGTRLLVL.

This clone was seen only a few times. This chain connects TRBV27 to TRBJ2-7; D is unclear. The V gene lost 7 bases and the J gene lost 6 bases, with 13 bases spanning the gap. This CDR3 is 12 amino acids long. In germline, CDR1 is MNHEY, CDR2 SMNVEV (reference sequence). CDR3 amino acids: CASKPRRGEQYF. The CDR3 DNA is TGTGCCAGCAAGCCACGCCGAGGCGAGCAGTACTTC.

This clone occurred a few times. This sequence joins TRBV5-1 and TRBJ1-2; no reliable D call. The CDR3 spans 13 residues. From germline, CDR1 is SGHRS and CDR2 YFSETQ. V was cut by 4 bases and J by 1 base, with 8 bases left in between. The CDR3 region has the DNA TGCGCCAGCAGCGCGGTGCTTAACTATGGCTACACCTTC. Its translation is CASSAVLNYGYTF.

This clone turned up a few times. The chain employs TRBV15 and TRBJ1-5; D may be TRBD1 (6 bases). V was cut by 8 bases and J by 0 bases, with 11 bases left in between. Germline CDR1 LNHNV, CDR2 YYDKDF (reference sequence). CDR3 size: 14 residues. The CDR3 region has the DNA TGTGCCACCCCGGGACACCTTAGCAATCAGCCCCAGCATTTT. This encodes CATPGHLSNQPQHF.

This clone was seen only a few times. The chain has TRBV7-6 and TRBJ1-2, with 12 bases lining up with TRBD1. Per germline, CDR1 SGHVS and CDR2 FNYEAQ. The V segment lost 2 bases and the J segment 7 bases; nucleotides outside the gene matches: 8. CDR3 length equals 16 residues. The CDR3 nucleotides are TGTGCCAGCAGCTTAAACCCGGGACAGGGGGCAGGTGGCTACACCTTC. This sequence encodes CASSLNPGQGAGGYTF. The full variable domain, in which reference TRBV7-6 and TRBJ1-2 provide the parts outside the CDR3, is GAGVSQSPRYKVTKRGQDVALRCDPISGHVSLYWYRQALGQGPEFLTYFNYEAQQDKSGLPNDRFSAERPEGSISTLTIQRTEQRDSAMYRCASSLNPGQGAGGYTFGSGTRLTVV.

In this sample, this clone turned up a few times. The chain has TRBV2 and TRBJ2-5; D uncertain. This CDR3 has 14 residues. Deletions cut 3 bases from V and 2 bases from J, with 10 bases between. Germline CDR1 is SNHLY and CDR2 is FYNNEI. The CDR3 DNA follows: TGTGCCAGCAGTGATCAAAACTTTCAAGAGACCCAGTACTTC. This sequence encodes CASSDQNFQETQYF.

This chain uses TRBV5-6 with TRBJ1-5, with a possible D match to TRBD1 (6 bases). V was shortened by 2 bases and J by 7 bases, with 16 bases between the two germline ends. Germline V gives CDR1 SGHDT, CDR2 YYEEEE. This CDR3 has 15 residues. CDR3 in amino acids: CASSFREQGRQPQHF. The DNA of the CDR3 is TGTGCCAGCAGCTTTCGGGAACAGGGACGACAGCCCCAGCATTTT.

J is TRBJ2-7 and V is TRBV5-6; 10 bases align to TRBD1. The CDR3 contains 16 residues. After removal of 4 bases from V and 5 bases from J, the junction contained 12 bases not matched to a gene. Looked up from germline, CDR1 is SGHDT and CDR2 is YYEEEE. The DNA of the CDR3 is TGTGCCAGCAGCCCCCGGGACAGGGGTTTCGTCCACGAGCAGTACGTC. Translating it yields CASSPRDRGFVHEQYV.